The 20 T cell receptor beta chains listed next were all sequenced from one sample in a study of blood T cell repertoires in COVID-19. Generated by immunoSEQ multiplex PCR, the TCRdb table keeps only in-frame clones and is missing some. The sample includes about 170,000 clones, around 80% seen only once; the top ten take 15% to 20%. The source material was PBMCs or T cells enriched from blood (not recorded which). These TCRs come from a woman aged 70-85 years in a cohort exposed to, infected with or recovered from COVID-19 (not recorded which).

The CDR3 DNA reads as TGTGCCAGTAGTATACAGGGTTTGGGAGATACGCAGTATTTT. Translated: CASSIQGLGDTQYF. The gene calls are TRBV19 and TRBJ2-3; a possible D gene is TRBD1 (5 bases). V was shortened by 2 bases and J by 5 bases, with 11 bases between the two germline ends. Germline values: CDR1 LNHDA, CDR2 SQIVND (reference sequence). This CDR3 spans 14 amino acids.

The V gene is TRBV27, the J gene TRBJ2-5; D possibly corresponds to TRBD2 (6 bases). CDR1 is MNHEY, CDR2 SMNVEV, per germline (reference sequence). V was clipped by 3 bases and J by 4 bases, with 9 bases between them. There are 13 residues in the CDR3. In DNA form, the CDR3 reads TGTGCCAGCAGTTTCGGGGGTGGAGAGACCCAGTACTTC. Residues: CASSFGGGETQYF.

The chain joins TRBV10-3 to TRBJ2-1, with TRBD2 matching over 7 bases. The CDR3 spans 15 residues. The J segment lost 0 bases and the V segment lost 3 bases, leaving 2 bases of the junction unmatched. CDR1 is ENHRY and CDR2 is SYGVKD in the germline V gene. The CDR3: CAISERTSSYNEQFF. The CDR3 bases are TGTGCCATCAGTGAAAGGACTAGCTCCTACAATGAGCAGTTCTTC.

The CDR3 DNA reads as TGTGCCAGCAAACGGTTAGCCAAAAACATTCAGTACTTC. Translation: CASKRLAKNIQYF. V gene TRBV2 combines with J gene TRBJ2-4; D unresolved. Germline lookup yields CDR1 SNHLY and CDR2 FYNNEI. Trimming removed 7 bases from V and 0 bases from J, with 7 bases in between. The CDR3 has 13 amino acids.

CDR3 DNA: TGTGCCAGTAGTATCCAAGCGGGATTTGACGAGCAGTACTTC. Its translation: CASSIQAGFDEQYF. The chain joins TRBV19 to TRBJ2-7, with TRBD2 matching 7 bases. The CDR3 is 14 amino acids. Germline V gene sequence: CDR1 LNHDA, CDR2 SQIVND (reference sequence). V dropped 3 bases and J dropped 5; count of bases not matched to a gene: 7.

The chain joins TRBV2 to TRBJ1-5, with D perhaps matching TRBD1 (6 bases). Deletions cut 4 bases from V and 0 bases from J, with 10 bases between. Germline-derived CDR1 and CDR2 are SNHLY and FYNNEI. The CDR3 runs to 15 residues. The CDR3 DNA follows: TGTGCCAGCAGTGGACAGGCCGTTAGCAATCAGCCCCAGCATTTT. Its translation is CASSGQAVSNQPQHF. Supplemented by reference TRBV2 and TRBJ1-5, the full variable domain reads EPEVTQTPSHQVTQMGQEVILRCVPISNHLYFYWYRQILGQKVEFLVSFYNNEISEKSEIFDDQFSVERPDGSNFTLKIRSTKLEDSAMYFCASSGQAVSNQPQHFGDGTRLSIL.

The chain recombines TRBV27 with TRBJ2-1; maybe TRBD1 (7 bases). The CDR3 extends over 18 amino acids. CDR1 is MNHEY and CDR2 is SMNVEV in the germline V gene (reference sequence). The V end lost 6 bases, the J end lost 5 bases, and 26 bases lay between the germline ends. The CDR3 here is CASRGETSAARGDNEQFF. In nucleotides, the CDR3 is TGTGCCAGCAGGGGGGAGACTTCAGCGGCCAGGGGGGACAATGAGCAGTTCTTC.

This clone has only a few counts. This rearrangement joins TRBV6-5 to TRBJ1-6; the D gene is possibly TRBD1 (6 bases). Trimming stripped 7 bases from V and 5 bases from J, with 15 bases between. The CDR3 has 15 residues. Germline V CDR1 and CDR2: MNHEY, SVGAGI. DNA of the CDR3: TGTGCCAGCACCCTATTTGGGGGCGATAATTCACCCCTCCACTTT. It encodes CASTLFGGDNSPLHF.

The chain employs TRBV28 and TRBJ1-2, with TRBD1 matching 7 bases. V was clipped by 8 bases and J by 6 bases; unmatched bases: 3. Germline assignment: CDR1 MDHEN and CDR2 SYDVKM. The CDR3 is made up of 11 amino acids. DNA of the CDR3: TGTGCCAGCGGGACAGCCCATGGCTACACCTTC. Protein product: CASGTAHGYTF.

The chain carries TRBV24-1 and TRBJ2-3; D is perhaps TRBD2 (7 bases). Germline-derived CDR1 and CDR2 are KGHDR and SFDVKD. V lost 9 bases to trimming and J lost 3 bases, with 12 bases between them. This CDR3 comprises 13 residues. The CDR3 DNA follows: TGTGCCACCGGAGAGGGGGGGACAGATACGCAGTATTTT. This gives the protein CATGEGGTDTQYF.

This rearrangement joins TRBV7-2 to TRBJ2-1; D ambiguous. Germline assignment: CDR1 SGHTA and CDR2 FQGNSA. V lost 2 bases and J lost 7, with 9 bases in between. The CDR3 extends over 13 amino acids. The CDR3 loop reads CASSLIFGNEQFF. The CDR3 DNA reads TGTGCCAGCAGCTTAATTTTCGGGAATGAGCAGTTCTTC.

The chain employs TRBV28 and TRBJ2-7; 10 nucleotides line up with TRBD1. This CDR3 comprises 16 residues. Germline CDR1 is MDHEN and CDR2 is SYDVKM. J was trimmed by 0 bases and V by 9 bases; bases with no gene match: 11. CDR3 sequence (DNA): TGTGCCAGTCTCGACAGGGGGCTTCCTAGCTCCTACGAGCAGTACTTC. Its translation: CASLDRGLPSSYEQYF. The full variable domain, its missing parts supplied by reference TRBV28 and TRBJ2-7, is DVKVTQSSRYLVKRTGEKVFLECVQDMDHENMFWYRQDPGLGLRLIYFSYDVKMKEKGDIPEGYSVSREKKERFSLILESASTNQTSMYLCASLDRGLPSSYEQYFGPGTRLTVT.

This clone turned up a few times. The chain employs TRBV7-8 and TRBJ1-1, with 11 nucleotides matching TRBD1. Germline V lookup: CDR1 SGHVS, CDR2 FQNEAQ. The CDR3 length is 16 residues. The trim removed 4 bases at V and 5 bases at J, leaving 9 bases unmatched. CDR3 residues: CASSSTSGTGGTEAFF. The CDR3 region has the DNA TGTGCCAGCAGCTCAACCTCCGGGACAGGGGGGACTGAAGCTTTCTTT.

The V gene is TRBV4-2, the J gene TRBJ1-4; no definite D call. Germline V gene lookup returns CDR1 LGHNA and CDR2 YNFKEQ. The CDR3 is 15 residues long. V was cut by 3 bases and J by 2 bases, with 10 bases left in between. CDR3 amino acids: CASSQERGTNEKLFF. The CDR3 DNA reads TGTGCCAGCAGCCAGGAACGAGGGACTAATGAAAAACTGTTTTTT.

The chain links TRBV2 to TRBJ2-1; D gene uncertain. CDR3 size: 17 residues. V lost 4 bases and J lost 2, with 18 bases in between. Germline CDR1 and CDR2: SNHLY and FYNNEI. The CDR3 loop reads CASSARHAMNPYNEQFF. The CDR3 DNA sequence: TGTGCCAGCAGTGCTCGACACGCTATGAATCCCTACAATGAGCAGTTCTTC.

In this sample, this clone turned up a few times. The CDR3 DNA reads TGTGCCAGCAGCTTACAGGGCGGGAGGGGAGTCCAAGAGACCCAGTACTTC. The encoded protein is CASSLQGGRGVQETQYF. The rearrangement uses TRBV7-2 and TRBJ2-5, with 9 bases matching TRBD2. The CDR3 runs to 17 residues. CDR1 and CDR2 (germline): SGHTA, FQGNSA. The ends lost 2 bases at V and 1 base at J; junction bases unmatched: 8.

With regard to this clone: The sample holds other DNA sequences that translate to the same CDR3. V gene TRBV7-6 combines with J gene TRBJ2-5; tentative D call: TRBD1 (5 bases). Between the trimmed V and J ends, which lost 1 base and 4 bases, there was a span of 10 bases. The CDR3 consists of 14 residues. Germline V gene sequence: CDR1 SGHVS, CDR2 FNYEAQ. Here the CDR3 reads CASSLGGQGETQYF. The CDR3 DNA is TGTGCCAGCAGCTTAGGCGGCCAGGGAGAGACCCAGTACTTC.

The chain carries TRBV7-8 and TRBJ2-7, with 7 bases lining up with TRBD1. Looked up from germline, CDR1 is SGHVS and CDR2 is FQNEAQ. After removal of 1 base from V and 4 bases from J, the junction contained 7 bases not matched to a gene. This CDR3 has 15 amino acids. This chain's CDR3 is CASSLVQGGDYEQYF. CDR3 in DNA: TGTGCCAGCAGCTTAGTCCAAGGGGGCGATTACGAGCAGTACTTC.

The CDR3: CASSFNAGVRNEQYF. For the CDR3, the DNA is TGTGCCAGCAGCTTCAACGCGGGAGTTCGGAACGAGCAGTACTTC. The chain couples TRBV7-2 to TRBJ2-7; 7 positions match TRBD2. V lost 3 bases and J lost 5; bases outside the gene matches: 10. Germline CDR1 is SGHTA and CDR2 is FQGNSA. The CDR3 covers 15 residues.

The rearrangement links TRBV2 to TRBJ2-3; TRBD2 matches at 10 bases. Germline-derived CDR1 and CDR2 are SNHLY and FYNNEI. V dropped 4 bases and J dropped 4; count of bases not matched to a gene: 2. CDR3 length: 14 residues. The CDR3 region is CASSVLAGADTQYF. In DNA, the CDR3 is TGTGCCAGCAGTGTGCTAGCGGGAGCAGATACGCAGTATTTT. Using reference TRBV2 and TRBJ2-3 for the parts outside the CDR3, the full variable domain is EPEVTQTPSHQVTQMGQEVILRCVPISNHLYFYWYRQILGQKVEFLVSFYNNEISEKSEIFDDQFSVERPDGSNFTLKIRSTKLEDSAMYFCASSVLAGADTQYFGPGTRLTVL.